Below are 12 T cell receptor beta chains sequenced from a single sample in a study of cytomegalovirus exposure and HLA in healthy donors. The PCR used 60 Vbeta and 13 Jbeta primers. Only in-frame clones appear in the TCRdb table, and some are missing; sequencing was by immunoSEQ multiplex PCR. The sample carries hundreds of thousands of clones, around 89% recorded once. Sample: PBMCs. The receptor source for this set is a woman aged 18-29 years in good health and CMV-seronegative.

This chain uses TRBV2 with TRBJ2-1; 8 bases agree with TRBD1. J gave up 9 bases and V 6 bases, and 7 bases lay outside the gene matches. The CDR3 sequence is 13 residues long. Germline V gene sequence: CDR1 SNHLY, CDR2 FYNNEI. The CDR3 here is CASRIQGAGEQFF. CDR3 nucleotides: TGTGCCAGCAGGATCCAGGGGGCTGGTGAGCAGTTCTTC.

This chain joins TRBV6-5 and TRBJ1-2, with 9 bases identical to TRBD1. The CDR3 covers 12 residues. The germline CDR1 and CDR2 sequences are MNHEY and SVGAGI. The J segment lost 8 bases and the V segment lost 7 bases, leaving 5 bases of the junction unmatched. CDR3 in amino acids: CASKLGQGGYTF. CDR3 bases: TGTGCCAGCAAATTGGGACAGGGAGGCTACACCTTC.

The V gene is TRBV9, the J gene TRBJ1-3, with D maybe TRBD1 (5 bases). The CDR3 runs to 17 residues. CDR1 and CDR2 (germline): SGDLS, YYNGEE. V lost 0 bases, J lost 2 bases, and 15 bases lay in between. The CDR3 region is CASSVAPLGAAGNTIYF. The CDR3 DNA is TGTGCCAGCAGCGTAGCCCCCCTTGGGGCGGCTGGAAACACCATATATTTT.

The chain employs TRBV5-1 and TRBJ2-5, with 8 nucleotides matching TRBD1. The CDR3 has 13 residues. Germline lookup yields CDR1 SGHRS and CDR2 YFSETQ. The V segment lost 4 bases and the J segment 9 bases; nucleotides outside the gene matches: 8. The CDR3 protein is CASSPGQGVAQYF. CDR3 nucleotide sequence: TGCGCCAGCAGCCCCGGACAGGGTGTGGCCCAGTACTTC. The full variable domain, rest sourced from reference TRBV5-1 and TRBJ2-5, is KAGVTQTPRYLIKTRGQQVTLSCSPISGHRSVSWYQQTPGQGLQFLFEYFSETQRNKGNFPGRFSGRQFSNSRSEMNVSTLELGDSALYLCASSPGQGVAQYFGPGTRLLVL.

J is TRBJ2-7 and V is TRBV5-1; TRBD2 is a possible D gene (6 bases). The CDR3 contains 12 residues. V was cut by 2 bases and J by 3 bases, with 6 bases left in between. The germline V gene encodes CDR1 SGHRS and CDR2 YFSETQ. CDR3 nucleotide sequence: TGCGCCAGCAGCTTCGGGAGCTACGAGCAGTACTTC. It is translated as CASSFGSYEQYF.

This chain uses TRBV29-1 with TRBJ2-7; TRBD1 matches 9 bases. The ends lost 3 bases at V and 2 bases at J; junction bases unmatched: 5. The CDR3 is 14 amino acids. Per germline, CDR1 SQVTM and CDR2 ANQGSEA. CDR3 sequence: CSVEWTGEPYEQYF. Here the CDR3 DNA reads TGCAGCGTTGAGTGGACAGGGGAACCCTACGAGCAGTACTTC.

The chain links TRBV7-9 to TRBJ1-1; 7 bases line up with TRBD1. The CDR3 is 13 amino acids. Germline V gene lookup returns CDR1 SEHNR and CDR2 FQNEAQ (reference sequence). V gave up 5 bases and J gave up 3 bases; unmatched junction bases: 3. The CDR3 here is CASSPGGYTEAFF. The CDR3 DNA is TGTGCCAGCAGCCCAGGGGGTTACACTGAAGCTTTCTTT.

The rearrangement joins TRBV7-2 to TRBJ2-3; 12 bases are a match to TRBD2. The CDR3 length is 17 residues. Trimming took 4 bases from V and 2 from J; bases not matched to a gene: 7. Germline-derived CDR1 and CDR2 are SGHTA and FQGNSA. CDR3 coding DNA: TGTGCCAGCAGCTACCCGACTAGCGGGGGACCCACAGATACGCAGTATTTT. Its protein product is CASSYPTSGGPTDTQYF.

The chain joins TRBV18 to TRBJ2-2; 7 bases agree with TRBD2. The V and J ends lost 3 bases and 5 bases, in that order; junction bases with no gene match: 9. The CDR3 is 16 residues long. The germline CDR1 and CDR2 sequences are KGHSH and LQKENI. For the CDR3, the DNA is TGTGCCAGCTCACCGCTTGAGGCGGGGGATACCGGGGAGCTGTTTTTT. Translating it yields CASSPLEAGDTGELFF.

This rearrangement joins TRBV18 to TRBJ2-7, with 10 nucleotides matching TRBD2. This CDR3 region has 16 residues. V shed 3 bases, J shed 2 bases, and the junction held 7 bases outside the gene matches. Germline assignment: CDR1 KGHSH and CDR2 LQKENI. CDR3 bases: TGTGCCAGCTCACCCCCTATAGCGGGAGGAACCTACGAGCAGTACTTC. Protein sequence: CASSPPIAGGTYEQYF.

For the CDR3, the DNA is TGTGCCAGCAGGGGGGTCGGGGGGCGCGACTATGGCTACACCTTC. This translates into CASRGVGGRDYGYTF. The J gene is TRBJ1-2, the V gene TRBV11-2, with D possibly TRBD1 on 6 matching bases. CDR3 length: 15 residues. Trimming took off 6 bases at V and 3 bases at J, with 17 bases between the two ends. Per the germline V gene, CDR1 is SGHAT and CDR2 is FQNNGV.

The chain couples TRBV7-8 to TRBJ1-5; 9 bases are a match to TRBD1. This CDR3 region has 14 residues. With V trimmed by 3 bases and J by 5 bases, 2 bases remained unmatched. Germline V lookup: CDR1 SGHVS, CDR2 FQNEAQ. In DNA form, the CDR3 reads TGTGCCAGCAGCTTCTGGACAGGGGATCAGCCCCAGCATTTT. Encoded protein: CASSFWTGDQPQHF. The variable domain in full, with the rest retrieved from reference TRBV7-8 and TRBJ1-5, is GAGVSQSPRYKVAKRGQDVALRCDPISGHVSLFWYQQALGQGPEFLTYFQNEAQLDKSGLPSDRFFAERPEGSVSTLKIQRTQQEDSAVYLCASSFWTGDQPQHFGDGTRLSIL.